This T cell receptor (beta chain) was documented in a study of T cell responses to AZD1222 COVID-19 vaccine. Findings and limits, study-wide: Scientists sampled the repertoires only once the peak T cell response had passed. Clonal diversity may have been underestimated, and the donors were mostly white British, with more females than males.

TCRdb keeps only in-frame clones here, not all; method: immunoSEQ multiplex PCR. Here the sample spans some 88,000 clones, approximately 90% being singletons. Regarding this clone: The antigen remains undetermined.

The CDR3 has 13 residues. The germline V gene encodes CDR1 SQVTM and CDR2 ANQGSEA. Trimming left V 3 bases short and J 1 base short, with 9 bases between. The clonotype originates from an adult who received the AZD1222 COVID-19 vaccine. The rearrangement links TRBV29-1 to TRBJ1-1; maybe TRBD1 (6 bases). Specimen: peripheral blood, collected 28 days after the second AZD1222 dose. The CDR3 DNA sequence: TGCAGCGTTGAGGGACACCCGAACACTGAAGCTTTCTTT. Translated, it gives CSVEGHPNTEAFF.